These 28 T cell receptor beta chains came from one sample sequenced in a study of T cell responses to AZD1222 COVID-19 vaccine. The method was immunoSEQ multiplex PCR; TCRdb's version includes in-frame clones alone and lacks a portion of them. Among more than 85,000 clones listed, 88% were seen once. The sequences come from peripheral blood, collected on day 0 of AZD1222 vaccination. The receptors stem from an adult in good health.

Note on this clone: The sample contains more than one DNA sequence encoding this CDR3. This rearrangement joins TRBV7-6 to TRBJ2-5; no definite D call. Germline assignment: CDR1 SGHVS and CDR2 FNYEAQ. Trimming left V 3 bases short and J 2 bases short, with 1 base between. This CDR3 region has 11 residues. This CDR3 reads CASSFQETQYF. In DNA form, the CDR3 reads TGTGCCAGCAGCTTTCAAGAGACCCAGTACTTC.

In DNA, the CDR3 is TGTGCCAGCAGTGAGTCCGGGACAGGAAGAGCTGGCGGCTACACCTTC. Translated, it gives CASSESGTGRAGGYTF. The chain is built from TRBV6-4 and TRBJ1-2; 8 positions match TRBD1. Germline CDR1 and CDR2: MRHNA and SNTAGT. Trimming at V came to 3 bases and at J to 8 bases, leaving 14 bases not matched to a gene. The CDR3 has 16 amino acids.

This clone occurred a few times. Here the CDR3 DNA reads TGCGCCAGCAGCTCCAGACTAGAATCAGATACGCAGTATTTT. It yields the protein CASSSRLESDTQYF. This chain joins TRBV5-1 and TRBJ2-3, with D maybe TRBD2 (6 bases). Germline V gene data show CDR1 as SGHRS and CDR2 as YFSETQ. This CDR3 is 14 amino acids long. Trimming shortened V by 3 bases and J by 4 bases, and 12 bases separated the two germline ends.

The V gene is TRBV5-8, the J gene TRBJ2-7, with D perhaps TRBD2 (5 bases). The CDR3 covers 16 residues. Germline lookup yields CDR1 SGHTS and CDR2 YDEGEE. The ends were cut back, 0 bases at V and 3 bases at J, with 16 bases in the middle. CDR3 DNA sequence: TGTGCCAGCAGCTTGGACGCCTCACTAGGGATCTACGAGCAGTACTTC. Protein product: CASSLDASLGIYEQYF.

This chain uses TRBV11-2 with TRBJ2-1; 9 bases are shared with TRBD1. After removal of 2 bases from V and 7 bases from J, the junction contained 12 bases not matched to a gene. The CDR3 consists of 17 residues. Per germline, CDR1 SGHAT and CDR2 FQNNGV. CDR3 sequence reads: CASSLRLSDRGWNEQFF. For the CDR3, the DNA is TGTGCCAGCAGCTTAAGGCTATCGGACAGGGGTTGGAATGAGCAGTTCTTC. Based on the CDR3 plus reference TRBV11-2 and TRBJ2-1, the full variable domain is EAGVAQSPRYKIIEKRQSVAFWCNPISGHATLYWYQQILGQGPKLLIQFQNNGVVDDSQLPKDRFSAERLKGVDSTLKIQPAKLEDSAVYLCASSLRLSDRGWNEQFFGPGTRLTVL.

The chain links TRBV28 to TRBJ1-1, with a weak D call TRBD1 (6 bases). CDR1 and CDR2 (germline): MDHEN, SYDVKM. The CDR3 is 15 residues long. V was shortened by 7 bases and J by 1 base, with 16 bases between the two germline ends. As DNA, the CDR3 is TGTGCCAGCATGGCTCGGGACACCAAGAACACTGAAGCTTTCTTT. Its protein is CASMARDTKNTEAFF.

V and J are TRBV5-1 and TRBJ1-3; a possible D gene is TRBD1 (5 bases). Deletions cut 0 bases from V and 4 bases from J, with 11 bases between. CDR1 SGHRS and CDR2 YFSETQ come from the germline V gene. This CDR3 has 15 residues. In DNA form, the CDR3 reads TGCGCCAGCAGCTTGGAGGCAGGGAGAGGAAACACCATATATTTT. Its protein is CASSLEAGRGNTIYF.

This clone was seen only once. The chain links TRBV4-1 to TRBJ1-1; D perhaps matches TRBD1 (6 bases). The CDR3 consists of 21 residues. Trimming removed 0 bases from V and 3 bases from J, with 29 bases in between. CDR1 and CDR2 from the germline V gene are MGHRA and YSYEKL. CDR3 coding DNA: TGCGCCAGCAGCCAAGATCGGCGAGGTCCGGGGGGGCGCGGGGCGTACACTGAAGCTTTCTTT. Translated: CASSQDRRGPGGRGAYTEAFF.

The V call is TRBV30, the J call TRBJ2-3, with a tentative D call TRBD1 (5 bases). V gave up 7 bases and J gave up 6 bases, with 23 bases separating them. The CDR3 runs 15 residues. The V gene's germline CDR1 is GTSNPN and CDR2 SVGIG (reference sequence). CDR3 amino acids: CASQALNRRSDTQYF. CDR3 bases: TGTGCCTCCCAGGCTTTGAACAGGCGGTCGGATACGCAGTATTTT.

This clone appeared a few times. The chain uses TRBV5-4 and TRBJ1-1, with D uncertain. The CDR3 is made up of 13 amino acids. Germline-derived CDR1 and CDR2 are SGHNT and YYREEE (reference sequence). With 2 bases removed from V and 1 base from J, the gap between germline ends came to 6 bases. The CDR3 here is CASSFAWNTEAFF. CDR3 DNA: TGTGCCAGCAGCTTCGCGTGGAACACTGAAGCTTTCTTT.

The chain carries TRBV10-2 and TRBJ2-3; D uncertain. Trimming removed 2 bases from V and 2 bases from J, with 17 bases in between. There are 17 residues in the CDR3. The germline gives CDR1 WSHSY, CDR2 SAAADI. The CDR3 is CASSEPWLKRTTDTQYF. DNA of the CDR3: TGCGCCAGCAGTGAGCCTTGGCTTAAACGTACCACAGATACGCAGTATTTT.

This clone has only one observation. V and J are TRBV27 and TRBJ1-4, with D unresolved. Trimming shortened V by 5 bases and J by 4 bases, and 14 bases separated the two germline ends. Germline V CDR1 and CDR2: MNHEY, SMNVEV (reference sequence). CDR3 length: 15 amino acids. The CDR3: CASSPGLGFNEKLFF. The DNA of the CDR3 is TGTGCCAGCAGTCCCGGCTTGGGCTTTAATGAAAAACTGTTTTTT.

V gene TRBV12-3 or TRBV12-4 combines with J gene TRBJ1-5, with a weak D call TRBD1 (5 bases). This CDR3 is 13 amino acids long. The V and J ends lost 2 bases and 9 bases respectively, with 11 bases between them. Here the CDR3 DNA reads TGTGCCAGCAGTTTATCGGGGACTCGGCCCCAGCATTTT. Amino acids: CASSLSGTRPQHF.

This CDR3 reads CASSQNGGEQFF. In nucleotides, the CDR3 is TGTGCCAGCAGTCAAAATGGTGGTGAGCAGTTCTTC. This rearrangement joins TRBV2 to TRBJ2-1; no firm D call. V was pared by 5 bases and J by 9 bases, with 11 bases between. The germline gives CDR1 SNHLY, CDR2 FYNNEI. The CDR3 consists of 12 residues.

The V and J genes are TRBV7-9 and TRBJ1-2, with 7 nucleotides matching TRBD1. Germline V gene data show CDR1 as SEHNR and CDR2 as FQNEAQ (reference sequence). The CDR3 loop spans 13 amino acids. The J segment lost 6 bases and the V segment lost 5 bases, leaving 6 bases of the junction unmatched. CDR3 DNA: TGTGCCAGCAGCCTCGACAGGGATGATGGCTACACCTTC. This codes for CASSLDRDDGYTF. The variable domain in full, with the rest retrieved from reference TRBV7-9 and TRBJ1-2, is DTGVSQNPRHKITKRGQNVTFRCDPISEHNRLYWYRQTLGQGPEFLTYFQNEAQLEKSRLLSDRFSAERPKGSFSTLEIQRTEQGDSAMYLCASSLDRDDGYTFGSGTRLTVV.

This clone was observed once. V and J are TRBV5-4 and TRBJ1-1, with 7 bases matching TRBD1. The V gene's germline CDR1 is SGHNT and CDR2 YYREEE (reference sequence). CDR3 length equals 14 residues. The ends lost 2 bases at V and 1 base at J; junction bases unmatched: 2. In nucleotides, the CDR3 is TGTGCCAGCAGCTTATCAGGGGGGAACACTGAAGCTTTCTTT. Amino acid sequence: CASSLSGGNTEAFF.

CDR3: CASSTRTGLNTEAFF. CDR3 DNA: TGTGCCAGCAGTACCCGGACAGGGCTGAACACTGAAGCTTTCTTT. The chain couples TRBV9 to TRBJ1-1; the match to TRBD1 covers 8 bases. Germline V CDR1 and CDR2: SGDLS, YYNGEE. J gave up 0 bases and V 5 bases, and 6 bases lay outside the gene matches. The length of the CDR3 is 15 residues.

CDR3 protein: CASSEGYGYGYTF. The DNA for the CDR3 is TGTGCCAGTTCGGAGGGTTACGGCTATGGCTACACCTTC. This chain uses TRBV19 with TRBJ1-2; unclear D gene. The CDR3 length is 13 residues. Deletions cut 8 bases from V and 4 bases from J, with 14 bases between. Germline loops: CDR1 LNHDA, CDR2 SQIVND (reference sequence).

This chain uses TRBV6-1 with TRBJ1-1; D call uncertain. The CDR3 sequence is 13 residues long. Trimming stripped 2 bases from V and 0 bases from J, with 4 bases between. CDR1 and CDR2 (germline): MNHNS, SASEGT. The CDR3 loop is CASSERVNTEAFF. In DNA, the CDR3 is TGTGCCAGCAGTGAAAGGGTGAACACTGAAGCTTTCTTT.

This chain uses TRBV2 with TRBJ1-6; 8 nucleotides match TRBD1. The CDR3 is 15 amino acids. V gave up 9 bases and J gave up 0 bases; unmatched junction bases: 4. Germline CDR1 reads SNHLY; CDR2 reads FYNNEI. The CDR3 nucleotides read TGTGCCAGGTGGGACAGGAGCTCCTATAATTCACCCCTCCACTTT. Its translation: CARWDRSSYNSPLHF.

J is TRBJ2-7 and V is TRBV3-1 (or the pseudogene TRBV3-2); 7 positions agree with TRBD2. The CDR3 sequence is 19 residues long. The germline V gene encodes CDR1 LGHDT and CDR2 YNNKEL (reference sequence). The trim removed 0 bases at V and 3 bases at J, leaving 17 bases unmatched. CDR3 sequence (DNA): TGTGCCAGCAGCCAAGATGGAGGGACCCCCCAGCGGGGAGGCTACGAGCAGTACTTC. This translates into CASSQDGGTPQRGGYEQYF.

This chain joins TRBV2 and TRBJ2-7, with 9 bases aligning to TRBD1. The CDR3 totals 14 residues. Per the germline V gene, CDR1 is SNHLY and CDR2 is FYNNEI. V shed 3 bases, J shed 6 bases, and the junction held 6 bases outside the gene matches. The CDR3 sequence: CASSDGDRVSEQYF. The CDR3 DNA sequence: TGTGCCAGCAGTGATGGGGACAGGGTAAGCGAGCAGTACTTC.

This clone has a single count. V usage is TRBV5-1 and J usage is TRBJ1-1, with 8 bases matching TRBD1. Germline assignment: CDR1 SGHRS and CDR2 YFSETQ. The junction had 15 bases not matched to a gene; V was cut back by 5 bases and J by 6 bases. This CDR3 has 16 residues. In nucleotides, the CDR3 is TGCGCCAGCAGTAGAAATCAGGGGGCGGTGGGCTCTGAAGCTTTCTTT. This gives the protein CASSRNQGAVGSEAFF.

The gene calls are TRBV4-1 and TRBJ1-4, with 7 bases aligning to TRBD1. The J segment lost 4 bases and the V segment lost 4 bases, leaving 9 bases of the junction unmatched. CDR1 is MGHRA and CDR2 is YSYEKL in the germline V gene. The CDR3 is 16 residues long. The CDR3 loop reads CASSRTGTAGNEKLFF. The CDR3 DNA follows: TGCGCCAGCAGCCGAACCGGGACAGCGGGTAATGAAAAACTGTTTTTT.

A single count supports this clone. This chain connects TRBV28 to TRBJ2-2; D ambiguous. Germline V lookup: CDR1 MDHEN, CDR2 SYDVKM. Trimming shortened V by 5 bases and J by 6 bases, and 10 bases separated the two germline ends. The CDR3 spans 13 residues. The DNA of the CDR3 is TGTGCCAGCAGTCCACGACTGGCCGGGGAGCTGTTTTTT. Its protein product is CASSPRLAGELFF.

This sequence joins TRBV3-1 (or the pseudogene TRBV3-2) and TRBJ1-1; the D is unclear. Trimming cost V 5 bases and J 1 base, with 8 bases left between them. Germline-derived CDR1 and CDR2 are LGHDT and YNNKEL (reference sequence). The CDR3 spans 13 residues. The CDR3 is CASSSHSNTEAFF. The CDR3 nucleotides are TGTGCCAGCAGCTCGCACTCGAACACTGAAGCTTTCTTT.

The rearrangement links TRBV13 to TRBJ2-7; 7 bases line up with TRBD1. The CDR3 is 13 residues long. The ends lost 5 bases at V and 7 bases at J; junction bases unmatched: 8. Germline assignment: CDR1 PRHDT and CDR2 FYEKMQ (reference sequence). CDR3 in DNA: TGTGCCAGCAGCCGTGCACAGGGGTGGGAGCAGTACTTC. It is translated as CASSRAQGWEQYF. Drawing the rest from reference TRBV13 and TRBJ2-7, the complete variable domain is AAGVIQSPRHLIKEKRETATLKCYPIPRHDTVYWYQQGPGQDPQFLISFYEKMQSDKGSIPDRFSAQQFSDYHSELNMSSLELGDSALYFCASSRAQGWEQYFGPGTRLTVT.

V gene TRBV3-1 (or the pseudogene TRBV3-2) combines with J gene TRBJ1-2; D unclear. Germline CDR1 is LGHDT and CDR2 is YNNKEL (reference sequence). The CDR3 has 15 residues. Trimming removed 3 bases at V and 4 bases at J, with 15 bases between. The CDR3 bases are TGTGCCAGCAGCCAGAGCGATAGTGGATCCTATGGCTACACCTTC. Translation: CASSQSDSGSYGYTF.